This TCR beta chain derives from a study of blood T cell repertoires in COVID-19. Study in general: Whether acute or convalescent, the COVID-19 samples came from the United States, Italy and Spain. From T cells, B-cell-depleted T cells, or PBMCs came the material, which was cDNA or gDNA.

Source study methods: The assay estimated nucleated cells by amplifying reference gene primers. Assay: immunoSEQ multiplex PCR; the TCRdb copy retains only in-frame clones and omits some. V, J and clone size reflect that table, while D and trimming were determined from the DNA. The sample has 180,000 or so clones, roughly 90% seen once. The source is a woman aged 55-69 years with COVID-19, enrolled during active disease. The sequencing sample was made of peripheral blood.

The CDR3 reads CASSFWAANSPLHF. CDR3 coding DNA: TGTGCCAGCAGCTTTTGGGCAGCTAATTCACCCCTCCACTTT. The chain combines TRBV5-6 with TRBJ1-6, with no clear D. Trimming cost V 2 bases and J 6 bases, with 9 bases left between them. This CDR3 has 14 residues. CDR1 and CDR2 from the germline V gene are SGHDT and YYEEEE.